These T cell receptor beta chains were read from a single sample in a study of T-cell memory formation after mild COVID-19. TCRdb reprocessed the 5' RACE reads with MiXCR, giving one entry per CDR3 protein. The data contain some 210,000 distinct CDR3 sequences, about 11% of them seen just once; the ten biggest clones take up 2.5% to 3.5%. Specimen: PBMCs or a T cell subset sorted from them (not recorded which). Every receptor here comes from a man between 18 and 29 years old who had mild COVID-19 (a few samples of this study predate the infection). Cell type and time point are not known. The CDR3 runs from the conserved cysteine through the conserved F or W. Each record gives: D gene, V gene, clone size, J gene, CDR3 protein, CDR3 DNA. D genes are given only for firm matches. Only some rows state a clone size, as once, few, many or a class for expanded clones.

d_gene: .; v_gene: TRBV6-1; abundance: .; j_gene: TRBJ1-4; CDR3aa: CASSRGLNEKLFF; CDR3nt: TGTGCCAGCTCACGGGGTCTTAATGAAAAACTGTTTTTT
d_gene: TRBD1; v_gene: TRBV20-1; abundance: few; j_gene: TRBJ2-3; CDR3aa: CSARRWSDRETDTQYF; CDR3nt: TGCAGTGCTAGAAGATGGAGCGACAGGGAAACAGATACGCAGTATTTT
d_gene: .; v_gene: TRBV15; abundance: few; j_gene: TRBJ1-6; CDR3aa: CATGGGRNSPLHF; CDR3nt: TGTGCCACCGGGGGCGGTCGTAATTCACCCCTCCACTTT
d_gene: .; v_gene: TRBV20-1; abundance: .; j_gene: TRBJ1-2; CDR3aa: CSARDSAGARGYTF; CDR3nt: TGCAGTGCTAGAGATTCGGCCGGGGCGAGGGGCTACACCTTC
d_gene: TRBD1; v_gene: TRBV7-2; abundance: .; j_gene: TRBJ1-1; CDR3aa: CASSPTGVATEAFF; CDR3nt: TGTGCCAGCAGCCCGACAGGGGTAGCCACTGAAGCTTTCTTT
d_gene: .; v_gene: TRBV4-3; abundance: few; j_gene: TRBJ1-6; CDR3aa: CASSQSRGAYNSPLHF; CDR3nt: TGCGCCAGCAGCCAAAGCAGGGGAGCCTATAATTCACCCCTCCACTTT
d_gene: .; v_gene: TRBV20-1; abundance: few; j_gene: TRBJ2-3; CDR3aa: CSASISGYTDTQYF; CDR3nt: TGCAGTGCTAGTATTAGCGGATACACAGATACGCAGTATTTT
d_gene: .; v_gene: TRBV29-1; abundance: .; j_gene: TRBJ1-1; CDR3aa: CSGTRDGDTEAFF; CDR3nt: TGCAGCGGTACCAGGGACGGGGACACTGAAGCTTTCTTT
d_gene: .; v_gene: TRBV7-9; abundance: .; j_gene: TRBJ1-1; CDR3aa: CASSSNPQTEAFF; CDR3nt: TGTGCCAGCAGCTCCAATCCCCAAACTGAAGCTTTCTTT
d_gene: TRBD1; v_gene: TRBV28; abundance: few; j_gene: TRBJ2-7; CDR3aa: CASSLGTATGYEQYF; CDR3nt: TGTGCCAGCAGTTTAGGCACGGCGACAGGGTACGAGCAGTACTTC
d_gene: TRBD1; v_gene: TRBV4-2; abundance: .; j_gene: TRBJ2-3; CDR3aa: CASRRTGFLDTQYF; CDR3nt: TGTGCCAGTAGACGGACAGGGTTTTTAGATACGCAGTATTTT
d_gene: TRBD2; v_gene: TRBV6-6; abundance: .; j_gene: TRBJ2-3; CDR3aa: CASWTSGETDTQYF; CDR3nt: TGTGCCAGTTGGACTAGCGGGGAAACAGATACGCAGTATTTT
d_gene: TRBD1; v_gene: TRBV6-6; abundance: many; j_gene: TRBJ2-3; CDR3aa: CASRFRDRTDTQYF; CDR3nt: TGTGCCAGCAGGTTCCGGGACAGAACAGATACGCAGTATTTT
d_gene: TRBD2; v_gene: TRBV6-6; abundance: many; j_gene: TRBJ2-3; CDR3aa: CASSFPEGRASTDTQYF; CDR3nt: TGTGCCAGCAGTTTCCCCGAGGGGAGGGCCAGCACAGATACGCAGTATTTT
d_gene: .; v_gene: TRBV15; abundance: many; j_gene: TRBJ2-4; CDR3aa: CATSRGEEPKNIQYF; CDR3nt: TGTGCCACCAGCAGGGGAGAGGAGCCCAAAAACATTCAGTACTTC
d_gene: .; v_gene: TRBV2; abundance: .; j_gene: TRBJ2-6; CDR3aa: CASRRDGDSGANVLTF; CDR3nt: TGTGCCAGCAGGCGGGACGGAGACTCTGGGGCCAACGTCCTGACTTTC
d_gene: .; v_gene: TRBV6-1; abundance: .; j_gene: TRBJ2-7; CDR3aa: CAASWSHYEQYF; CDR3nt: TGTGCCGCTTCCTGGAGCCACTACGAGCAGTACTTC
d_gene: .; v_gene: TRBV7-9; abundance: .; j_gene: TRBJ1-4; CDR3aa: CASSRPAQEPTNEKLFF; CDR3nt: TGTGCCAGCAGCCGGCCGGCACAGGAGCCAACTAATGAAAAACTGTTTTTT
d_gene: TRBD2; v_gene: TRBV20-1; abundance: few; j_gene: TRBJ2-3; CDR3aa: CSARSPGGLAGGWITDTQYF; CDR3nt: TGCAGTGCTAGATCCCCCGGGGGTCTAGCGGGGGGGTGGATAACAGATACGCAGTATTTT
d_gene: TRBD1; v_gene: TRBV5-1; abundance: few; j_gene: TRBJ1-5; CDR3aa: CASSYAGQGDQPQHF; CDR3nt: TGCGCCAGCAGCTATGCGGGACAGGGAGATCAGCCCCAGCATTTT
d_gene: TRBD1; v_gene: TRBV5-1; abundance: few; j_gene: TRBJ2-1; CDR3aa: CASRNRDRGDEQFF; CDR3nt: TGCGCCAGCAGGAACCGGGACAGGGGTGATGAGCAGTTCTTC
d_gene: .; v_gene: TRBV20-1; abundance: .; j_gene: TRBJ1-2; CDR3aa: CSARDQGEIFYGYTF; CDR3nt: TGCAGTGCTAGAGATCAAGGGGAGATCTTCTATGGCTACACCTTC
d_gene: TRBD1; v_gene: TRBV24-1; abundance: .; j_gene: TRBJ1-2; CDR3aa: CATSDGTASYGYTF; CDR3nt: TGTGCCACCAGTGATGGGACAGCGAGCTATGGCTACACCTTC
d_gene: .; v_gene: TRBV6-6; abundance: .; j_gene: TRBJ1-5; CDR3aa: CASSPGLAGGSNQPQHF; CDR3nt: TGTGCCAGCAGTCCCGGACTAGCGGGGGGAAGCAATCAGCCCCAGCATTTT
d_gene: .; v_gene: TRBV5-4; abundance: few; j_gene: TRBJ1-4; CDR3aa: CASSSPDISEKLFF; CDR3nt: TGTGCCAGCAGCTCCCCTGACATATCCGAAAAACTGTTTTTT
d_gene: TRBD2; v_gene: TRBV2; abundance: .; j_gene: TRBJ2-3; CDR3aa: CASNPVLAGGYF; CDR3nt: TGTGCCAGCAACCCCGTACTAGCGGGGGGGTATTTT
d_gene: .; v_gene: TRBV5-1; abundance: .; j_gene: TRBJ1-6; CDR3aa: CASSFGGAFDNSPLHF; CDR3nt: TGCGCCAGCAGCTTCGGGGGCGCGTTTGATAATTCACCCCTCCACTTT
d_gene: .; v_gene: TRBV7-9; abundance: few; j_gene: TRBJ2-3; CDR3aa: CASSPVGGTDTQYF; CDR3nt: TGTGCCAGCAGCCCCGTCGGCGGAACAGATACGCAGTATTTT
d_gene: .; v_gene: TRBV7-3; abundance: few; j_gene: TRBJ2-2; CDR3aa: CASSEGAGPGELFF; CDR3nt: TGTGCCAGCAGCGAGGGCGCGGGGCCCGGGGAGCTGTTTTTT
d_gene: .; v_gene: TRBV24-1; abundance: .; j_gene: TRBJ1-2; CDR3aa: CATSDLPGGYTF; CDR3nt: TGTGCCACCAGTGATTTGCCGGGAGGCTACACCTTC
d_gene: TRBD2; v_gene: TRBV28; abundance: .; j_gene: TRBJ2-3; CDR3aa: CASRPPEGAGGWDTQYF; CDR3nt: TGTGCCAGCAGACCCCCCGAGGGAGCGGGGGGATGGGATACGCAGTATTTT
d_gene: TRBD1; v_gene: TRBV4-3; abundance: many; j_gene: TRBJ2-7; CDR3aa: CASSQADRGYEQYF; CDR3nt: TGCGCCAGCAGCCAAGCGGACAGGGGCTACGAGCAGTACTTC
d_gene: .; v_gene: TRBV7-3; abundance: .; j_gene: TRBJ1-1; CDR3aa: CASSSGTEPTEAFF; CDR3nt: TGTGCCAGCAGCTCCGGGACCGAGCCCACTGAAGCTTTCTTT
d_gene: TRBD2; v_gene: TRBV7-2; abundance: few; j_gene: TRBJ2-3; CDR3aa: CASSLKRTSGGAGDTQYF; CDR3nt: TGTGCCAGCAGCTTAAAGCGGACTAGCGGGGGGGCCGGAGATACGCAGTATTTT
d_gene: .; v_gene: TRBV7-2; abundance: few; j_gene: TRBJ2-5; CDR3aa: CASSPGTPRAQYF; CDR3nt: TGTGCCAGCAGCCCCGGGACACCACGTGCCCAGTACTTC
d_gene: TRBD1; v_gene: TRBV28; abundance: many; j_gene: TRBJ2-5; CDR3aa: CASSRTGAIETQYF; CDR3nt: TGTGCCAGCAGCCGTACAGGGGCCATAGAGACCCAGTACTTC
d_gene: .; v_gene: TRBV7-3; abundance: .; j_gene: TRBJ2-1; CDR3aa: CASSPGVGGNEQFF; CDR3nt: TGTGCCAGCAGCCCGGGTGTAGGGGGCAATGAGCAGTTCTTC
d_gene: .; v_gene: TRBV2; abundance: few; j_gene: TRBJ2-1; CDR3aa: CASSAAEYNEQFF; CDR3nt: TGTGCCAGCAGTGCCGCGGAATACAATGAGCAGTTCTTC
d_gene: .; v_gene: TRBV6-5; abundance: many; j_gene: TRBJ2-6; CDR3aa: CASRPPGVRGANVLTF; CDR3nt: TGTGCCAGCAGGCCCCCGGGAGTTCGCGGGGCCAACGTCCTGACTTTC
d_gene: .; v_gene: TRBV20-1; abundance: few; j_gene: TRBJ2-7; CDR3aa: CSARKQTSSYEQYF; CDR3nt: TGCAGTGCGCGGAAACAGACCAGCTCCTACGAGCAGTACTTC